These 22 T cell receptor beta chains were all obtained from the same sample, sequenced in a study of T cells in Graves' hyperthyroidism and ophthalmopathy. Amplification of TCR beta CDR3 regions was performed using RNA transcripts as template. HTBI primers were employed in a first-round RT-PCR of the TCR CDR3. TCRdb passed the multiplex PCR reads through MiXCR, listing each CDR3 protein once. The sample holds hundreds of thousands of distinct CDR3 sequences, roughly 40% seen once. The sequencing sample was made of blood. Every receptor here comes from a man younger than 35 with Graves' hyperthyroidism.

This clonotype came up a few times. V gene TRBV12-3 or TRBV12-4 combines with J gene TRBJ1-3; D remains unclear. The CDR3 contains 15 residues. Trimming removed 5 bases from V and 1 base from J, with 12 bases in between. This CDR3 is CASSPPEGSGNTIYF. The DNA of the CDR3 is TGTGCCAGCAGTCCGCCAGAGGGTTCTGGAAACACCATATATTTT.

This clonotype has only one observation. The chain employs TRBV7-9 and TRBJ2-7, with D unresolved. The length of the CDR3 is 17 residues. Trimming shortened V by 1 base and J by 0 bases, and 16 bases separated the two germline ends. In germline, CDR1 is SEHNR, CDR2 FQNEAQ (reference sequence). The CDR3 here is CASSLVSEMLSSYEQYF. In nucleotides, the CDR3 is TGTGCCAGCAGCTTAGTTTCCGAGATGCTAAGCTCCTACGAGCAGTACTTC.

This clonotype was counted ten times or more. This chain connects TRBV10-3 to TRBJ1-2, with D uncertain. Germline V gene sequence: CDR1 ENHRY, CDR2 SYGVKD. V gave up 8 bases and J gave up 0 bases, with 7 bases separating them. The CDR3 loop spans 12 amino acids. The DNA for the CDR3 is TGTGCCATCCAAGCATCTAACTATGGCTACACCTTC. Translation: CAIQASNYGYTF.

This clonotype was counted at least ten times. V and J are TRBV10-2 and TRBJ2-7; TRBD1 might be the D (5 bases). Trimming removed 2 bases from V and 2 bases from J, with 13 bases in between. This CDR3 spans 15 amino acids. The germline V gene has CDR1 WSHSY and CDR2 SAAADI. For the CDR3, the DNA is TGCGCCAGCAGTGAGGGCAGGGCAGCAGCCTACGAGCAGTACTTC. Encoded protein: CASSEGRAAAYEQYF.

In this sample, this clonotype turned up a few times. V gene TRBV20-1 combines with J gene TRBJ2-7; 10 bases map to TRBD1. Germline loops: CDR1 DFQATT, CDR2 SNEGSKA (reference sequence). The V gene end was trimmed by 2 bases and the J gene end by 4 bases; junction bases not matched to a gene: 5. The CDR3 covers 14 residues. The CDR3 loop reads CSARKADRGYEQYF. The CDR3 nucleotides read TGCAGTGCTAGAAAGGCGGACAGGGGGTACGAGCAGTACTTC.

At least ten counts were recorded for this clonotype. A read error may account for a junction end that differs from germline. The V gene is TRBV12-3 or TRBV12-4, the J gene TRBJ1-4, with 9 positions matching TRBD1. The CDR3 has 14 amino acids. CDR3 bases: TGTGCCAGTAGTTTGACAGGGGGGAATGAAAAACTGTTTTTT. Its protein product is CASSLTGGNEKLFF.

This clonotype has only a few counts. At one end the junction does not follow the germline gene, possibly because of a read error. This chain connects TRBV7-9 to TRBJ2-7; 12 bases map to TRBD2. The CDR3 sequence is 16 residues long. CDR1 is SEHNR and CDR2 is FQNEAQ in the germline V gene (reference sequence). The CDR3 sequence is CASSHSLAGGPKEQYF. The CDR3, as DNA: TGCGCCAGCAGCCATTCCCTAGCGGGAGGGCCCAAGGAGCAGTACTTC.

The chain has TRBV7-9 and TRBJ1-6; D not certain. This CDR3 comprises 13 residues. V gave up 3 bases and J gave up 13 bases, with 13 bases separating them. Per germline, CDR1 SEHNR and CDR2 FQNEAQ (reference sequence). The CDR3 loop reads CASSFGGNQPLHF. The CDR3 bases are TGTGCCAGCAGCTTTGGAGGGAATCAGCCCCTCCACTTT.

This clonotype was observed a handful of times. This sequence joins TRBV7-9 and TRBJ1-1; no clear D gene. The CDR3 has 15 residues. CDR1 and CDR2 from the germline V gene are SEHNR and FQNEAQ (reference sequence). Trimming shortened V by 5 bases and J by 0 bases, and 13 bases separated the two germline ends. CDR3 loop: CASSQAIMMNTEAFF. The CDR3 DNA sequence: TGTGCCAGCAGCCAAGCTATTATGATGAACACTGAAGCTTTCTTT.

Ten or more counts support this clonotype. The J gene is TRBJ1-1, the V gene TRBV19; D gene uncertain. Germline V gene lookup returns CDR1 LNHDA and CDR2 SQIVND (reference sequence). CDR3 length: 11 amino acids. The V end lost 10 bases, the J end lost 5 bases, and 11 bases lay between the germline ends. This CDR3 reads CATEGPTEAFF. The CDR3 DNA reads TGTGCCACCGAAGGGCCAACTGAAGCTTTCTTT.

The V gene is TRBV20-1, the J gene TRBJ2-7; a possible D gene is TRBD1 (5 bases). Trimming left V 1 base short and J 3 bases short, with 10 bases between. The CDR3 extends over 13 amino acids. Germline V gives CDR1 DFQATT, CDR2 SNEGSKA (reference sequence). DNA of the CDR3: TGCAGTGCTAGAGTTGGCGGACACTACGAGCAGTACTTC. Its protein is CSARVGGHYEQYF.

This CDR3 is CASSFSGGLNTGELFF. CDR3 nucleotides: TGCGCCAGCAGCTTCAGCGGGGGGCTGAACACCGGGGAGCTGTTTTTT. The V call is TRBV5-1, the J call TRBJ2-2, with 9 bases identical to TRBD2. CDR1 and CDR2 (germline): SGHRS, YFSETQ. The V gene end was trimmed by 2 bases and the J gene end by 1 base; junction bases not matched to a gene: 3. The CDR3 contains 16 residues.

This clonotype was counted many times. The V call is TRBV29-1, the J call TRBJ1-2; D is ambiguous. Germline values: CDR1 SQVTM, CDR2 ANQGSEA. Deletions cut 6 bases from V and 8 bases from J, with 16 bases between. CDR3 length: 12 amino acids. The CDR3 DNA is TGCAGCGTAAGTAGTCTCGGCGGAGGCTACACCTTC. Its translation is CSVSSLGGGYTF.

This clonotype turned up a few times. The V gene is TRBV20-1, the J gene TRBJ2-7; 12 bases agree with TRBD2. V was pared by 1 base and J by 1 base, with 5 bases of the junction left unmatched. The CDR3 spans 16 residues. CDR1 and CDR2 from the germline V gene are DFQATT and SNEGSKA (reference sequence). CDR3 amino acids: CSARVTSGRPSYEQYF. The DNA of the CDR3 is TGCAGTGCTAGAGTTACTAGCGGGAGGCCGTCCTACGAGCAGTACTTC.

The chain employs TRBV13 and TRBJ2-5, with 7 bases lining up with TRBD2. Germline loops: CDR1 PRHDT, CDR2 FYEKMQ (reference sequence). The CDR3 runs to 17 residues. V trimming: 4 bases; J trimming: 1 base; junction bases outside the gene matches: 12. DNA of the CDR3: TGTGCCAGCAGCTCCGCCCTGGGGCGGGGGATCCAAGAGACCCAGTACTTC. This sequence encodes CASSSALGRGIQETQYF.

The table lists this clonotype with many counts. The V gene is TRBV7-9, the J gene TRBJ2-5; D not certain. Per the germline V gene, CDR1 is SEHNR and CDR2 is FQNEAQ (reference sequence). The CDR3 runs 12 residues. V lost 3 bases, J lost 5 bases, and 7 bases lay in between. CDR3 loop: CASSLNTETQYF. CDR3 bases: TGTGCCAGCAGCTTGAACACTGAGACCCAGTACTTC.

This clonotype was observed a handful of times. The rearrangement links TRBV4-2 to TRBJ1-5, with TRBD1 identical over 9 bases. Germline V gene data show CDR1 as LGHNA and CDR2 as YNFKEQ. The CDR3 runs 16 residues. With V trimmed by 0 bases and J by 5 bases, 5 bases remained unmatched. This CDR3 reads CASSQDWGQGDQPQHF. DNA of the CDR3: TGTGCCAGCAGCCAAGATTGGGGACAGGGAGATCAGCCCCAGCATTTT.

A note on this clonotype: This may arise from a read error, as a much more abundant clone is one base away. Because it lacks the conserved phenylalanine or tryptophan at the end, this CDR3 is likely a read error. The gene calls are TRBV7-3 and TRBJ1-1; no clear D. With 2 bases removed from V and 11 bases from J, the gap between germline ends came to 15 bases. Germline loops: CDR1 SGHTA, CDR2 FQGTGA. The CDR3 extends over 13 amino acids. The CDR3 here is CASSLGLRGLAFV. The CDR3, as DNA: TGTGCCAGCAGCTTAGGATTACGAGGGTTGGCTTTCGTT.

The genes are TRBV7-9 and TRBJ2-7, with 7 bases identical to TRBD1. J gave up 4 bases and V 5 bases, and 5 bases lay outside the gene matches. Germline V gives CDR1 SEHNR, CDR2 FQNEAQ (reference sequence). This CDR3 spans 13 amino acids. The CDR3 DNA reads as TGTGCCAGCAGCAACAGGGGTGGTTACGAGCAGTACTTC. It codes for CASSNRGGYEQYF.

This clonotype was observed at least ten times. The rearrangement uses TRBV6-5 and TRBJ1-5; no firm D call. The CDR3 runs 13 residues. Trimming stripped 0 bases from V and 4 bases from J, with 4 bases between. CDR1 is MNHEY, CDR2 SVGAGI, per germline. This CDR3 reads CASSYSSNQPQHF. DNA of the CDR3: TGTGCCAGCAGTTACTCCAGTAATCAGCCCCAGCATTTT.

In regard to this clonotype: A much more abundant neighbour one base away suggests this may be a read error. The genes are TRBV5-1 and TRBJ1-1; D perhaps matches TRBD1 (6 bases). The CDR3 extends over 15 amino acids. CDR1 and CDR2 from the germline V gene are SGHRS and YFSETQ. The V end was cut by 4 bases, the J end by 1 base, with 14 bases between. The CDR3 coding sequence is TGCGCCAGCAGCGTCGCCGGGACACCGAACACTGAAGCTTTCTTT. Translation gives CASSVAGTPNTEAFF.

This clonotype has a count of ten or more. The junction and the germline gene differ at one end; a read error may be behind it. This chain connects TRBV5-1 to TRBJ2-2; TRBD1 aligns across 8 bases. This CDR3 spans 14 amino acids. Germline CDR1 SGHRS, CDR2 YFSETQ. The CDR3 is CASSLTGDTGELFF. CDR3 DNA: TGTGCCAGCAGCTTGACAGGGGACACCGGGGAGCTGTTTTTT.